This is a list of T cell receptor beta chains from one sample in a study of shared clonotypes between healthy human individuals. Method: immunoSEQ multiplex PCR; TCRdb's copy keeps in-frame clones and lacks some. The sample holds over 400,000 clones, about 72% seen once. The sample consisted of PBMCs. These receptors all come from a woman aged 40 to 55 in good health. Some clones in this sample may be carry-over from other donors' samples. The CDR3 runs from the conserved cysteine through the conserved F or W. Fields, in order: D gene, clone size, V gene, J gene, CDR3 protein, CDR3 DNA. D genes are given only for firm matches. Expanded clones get a size class; other rows say once, few or many, or leave the size out.

D: -; size: -; V: TRBV4-1; J: TRBJ2-2; CDR3: CASSQVRLWQGIPGELFF; DNA: TGCGCCAGCAGCCAAGTACGACTCTGGCAGGGGATACCCGGGGAGCTGTTTTTT
D: -; size: -; V: TRBV6-1; J: TRBJ1-1; CDR3: CASSFGQNTEAFF; DNA: TGTGCCAGCAGTTTTGGACAGAACACTGAAGCTTTCTTT
D: -; size: -; V: TRBV14; J: TRBJ2-7; CDR3: CASSQDRAGIADEQYF; DNA: TGTGCCAGCAGCCAAGATAGGGCCGGGATTGCGGACGAGCAGTACTTC
D: -; size: -; V: TRBV5-1; J: TRBJ2-3; CDR3: CASSSEYTDTQYF; DNA: TGCGCCAGCAGCTCGGAATACACAGATACGCAGTATTTT
D: TRBD2; size: -; V: TRBV27; J: TRBJ2-2; CDR3: CASSDSRGGETGELFF; DNA: TGTGCCAGCAGTGATTCCCGGGGGGGTGAGACCGGGGAGCTGTTTTTT
D: TRBD1; size: -; V: TRBV6-5; J: TRBJ2-7; CDR3: CASSLNRDRRSYEQYF; DNA: TGTGCCAGCAGTTTAAACCGGGACAGGCGATCCTACGAGCAGTACTTC
D: -; size: -; V: TRBV4-3; J: TRBJ2-7; CDR3: CASSQAKGGRSYEQYF; DNA: TGCGCCAGCAGCCAAGCTAAGGGGGGCAGATCCTACGAGCAGTACTTC
D: TRBD2; size: -; V: TRBV7-2; J: TRBJ2-7; CDR3: CASSLRLAGARVNYEQYF; DNA: TGTGCCAGCAGCTTAAGGCTAGCGGGAGCCAGGGTGAACTACGAGCAGTACTTC
D: TRBD2; size: many; V: TRBV10-3; J: TRBJ2-7; CDR3: CAISESTPWTSGSYEQYF; DNA: TGTGCCATCAGTGAGTCGACCCCTTGGACTAGCGGATCCTACGAGCAGTACTTC
D: -; size: -; V: TRBV6-6; J: TRBJ1-1; CDR3: CASSYSNTDRAEAFF; DNA: TGTGCCAGCAGTTACTCGAATACAGATAGAGCTGAAGCTTTCTTT
D: -; size: -; V: TRBV7-3; J: TRBJ1-1; CDR3: CASSKTAANTEAFF; DNA: TGTGCCAGCAGCAAGACAGCAGCCAACACTGAAGCTTTCTTT
D: -; size: -; V: TRBV5-4; J: TRBJ2-2; CDR3: CASSPTPDTGELFF; DNA: TGTGCCAGCAGCCCCACCCCGGACACCGGGGAGCTGTTTTTT
D: -; size: -; V: TRBV27; J: TRBJ2-7; CDR3: CASSSPGRGYEQYF; DNA: TGTGCCAGCAGTTCCCCCGGCAGGGGTTACGAGCAGTACTTC
D: -; size: -; V: TRBV4-2; J: TRBJ2-2; CDR3: CASSPAAGTGELFF; DNA: TGTGCCAGCAGCCCCGCGGCAGGGACCGGGGAGCTGTTTTTT
D: -; size: many; V: TRBV7-8; J: TRBJ1-1; CDR3: CASSFGRRNTEAFF; DNA: TGTGCCAGCAGCTTTGGCAGACGTAACACTGAAGCTTTCTTT
D: -; size: once; V: TRBV5-8; J: TRBJ1-5; CDR3: CASSLVLGNQPQHF; DNA: TGTGCCAGCAGCTTGGTACTCGGTAATCAGCCCCAGCATTTT
D: TRBD2; size: -; V: TRBV6-1; J: TRBJ2-5; CDR3: CASSGEGPRVTTQYF; DNA: TGTGCCAGCAGTGGGGAGGGTCCTCGAGTTACGACCCAGTACTTC
D: -; size: -; V: TRBV7-2; J: TRBJ2-5; CDR3: CASSLKQGSYRGTQYF; DNA: TGTGCCAGCAGCCTAAAACAGGGCTCCTATAGGGGGACCCAGTACTTC
D: -; size: -; V: TRBV5-6; J: TRBJ2-7; CDR3: CASSLDPGTYEQYF; DNA: TGTGCCAGCAGCTTGGACCCCGGGACGTACGAGCAGTACTTC
D: TRBD2; size: -; V: TRBV4-1; J: TRBJ2-1; CDR3: CASSSRTSGYNEQFF; DNA: TGCGCCAGCAGCTCAAGGACTAGCGGTTACAATGAGCAGTTCTTC
D: -; size: -; V: TRBV18; J: TRBJ2-7; CDR3: CASSPPTTDSYEQYF; DNA: TGTGCCAGCTCACCACCGACGACGGACTCCTACGAGCAGTACTTC
D: -; size: -; V: TRBV9; J: TRBJ2-3; CDR3: CAGSVGGVTDTQYF; DNA: TGTGCCGGCAGCGTAGGGGGAGTCACAGATACGCAGTATTTT
D: -; size: once; V: TRBV28; J: TRBJ2-3; CDR3: CASSSTRGDYTQYF; DNA: TGTGCCAGCAGTTCCACGAGGGGGGACTATACGCAGTATTTT
D: -; size: -; V: TRBV19; J: TRBJ1-2; CDR3: CASSTGDGYGYTF; DNA: TGTGCCAGTAGTACCGGAGACGGCTATGGCTACACCTTC
D: -; size: -; V: TRBV20-1; J: TRBJ2-7; CDR3: CSANGNEQYF; DNA: TGCAGTGCTAATGGGAACGAGCAGTACTTC
D: TRBD1; size: -; V: TRBV6-1; J: TRBJ2-7; CDR3: CASSEVGTGYGEQYF; DNA: TGTGCCAGCAGTGAAGTCGGGACAGGGTATGGCGAGCAGTACTTC
D: TRBD1; size: -; V: TRBV15; J: TRBJ2-7; CDR3: CATSSRTGESYEQYF; DNA: TGTGCCACCAGCAGCCGGACAGGTGAATCCTACGAGCAGTACTTC
D: -; size: -; V: TRBV19; J: TRBJ2-5; CDR3: CASSPVVNAEETQYF; DNA: TGTGCCAGTAGTCCTGTCGTCAACGCCGAAGAGACCCAGTACTTC
D: -; size: -; V: TRBV11-2; J: TRBJ1-3; CDR3: CASSLDISRISGNTIYF; DNA: TGTGCCAGCAGCTTAGATATATCACGAATCTCTGGAAACACCATATATTTT
D: TRBD2; size: once; V: TRBV6-1; J: TRBJ2-1; CDR3: CASSSQREGSEQFF; DNA: TGTGCCAGCAGCTCCCAGCGGGAGGGGAGTGAGCAGTTCTTC
D: TRBD1; size: -; V: TRBV5-1; J: TRBJ2-3; CDR3: CASSSSQGTNTDTQYF; DNA: TGCGCCAGCAGCTCCTCACAGGGGACGAACACAGATACGCAGTATTTT
D: TRBD2; size: -; V: TRBV5-1; J: TRBJ2-1; CDR3: CASSSTLATEQFF; DNA: TGCGCCAGCAGCTCAACACTAGCGACGGAGCAGTTCTTC
D: -; size: -; V: TRBV28; J: TRBJ1-5; CDR3: CASSFTGWSSQPQHF; DNA: TGTGCCAGCAGTTTCACAGGGTGGTCCTCTCAGCCCCAGCATTTT
D: TRBD1; size: -; V: TRBV4-1; J: TRBJ2-2; CDR3: CASSHPGQGAIGELFF; DNA: TGCGCCAGCAGCCATCCGGGACAGGGGGCAATCGGGGAGCTGTTTTTT
D: -; size: -; V: TRBV4-3; J: TRBJ2-1; CDR3: CASSQAPTGRAYEQFF; DNA: TGCGCCAGCAGCCAAGCCCCTACGGGCAGGGCCTATGAGCAGTTCTTC
D: -; size: few; V: TRBV29-1; J: TRBJ1-5; CDR3: CSVGGHLSNQPQHF; DNA: TGCAGCGTTGGGGGACATCTTAGCAATCAGCCCCAGCATTTT
D: TRBD2; size: -; V: TRBV7-8; J: TRBJ2-2; CDR3: CASSRGTSGTNTGELFF; DNA: TGTGCCAGCAGCCGCGGGACTAGCGGGACAAATACCGGGGAGCTGTTTTTT
D: TRBD1; size: -; V: TRBV5-1; J: TRBJ2-3; CDR3: CASSSWGQSTDTQYF; DNA: TGCGCCAGCAGCTCCTGGGGACAGTCCACAGATACGCAGTATTTT
D: TRBD1; size: -; V: TRBV28; J: TRBJ1-2; CDR3: CASLPGGTGAYGYTF; DNA: TGTGCCAGCCTCCCTGGCGGGACAGGGGCCTATGGCTACACCTTC
D: -; size: -; V: TRBV10-3; J: TRBJ1-4; CDR3: CAISDRGGTTNEKLFF; DNA: TGTGCCATCAGTGATAGGGGCGGTACAACTAATGAAAAACTGTTTTTT
D: -; size: -; V: TRBV7-8; J: TRBJ1-1; CDR3: CASSLVYRNTEAFF; DNA: TGTGCCAGCAGCTTAGTTTATAGGAACACTGAAGCTTTCTTT
D: -; size: -; V: TRBV7-9; J: TRBJ1-2; CDR3: CASSQEVPNGYTF; DNA: TGTGCCAGCAGCCAGGAGGTTCCTAATGGCTACACCTTC
D: -; size: -; V: TRBV28; J: TRBJ1-3; CDR3: CASSPTVDRDTIYF; DNA: TGTGCCAGCAGCCCGACAGTGGACCGTGACACCATATATTTT
D: -; size: few; V: TRBV7-2; J: TRBJ1-3; CDR3: CASSLASGVPGNTIYF; DNA: TGTGCCAGCAGCTTAGCCTCCGGGGTCCCTGGAAACACCATATATTTT
D: -; size: -; V: TRBV6-1; J: TRBJ2-7; CDR3: CASDLGFEQYF; DNA: TGTGCCAGCGACTTAGGGTTCGAGCAGTACTTC
D: TRBD1; size: -; V: TRBV15; J: TRBJ2-4; CDR3: CATSSYGTGKDIQYF; DNA: TGTGCCACCAGCAGCTATGGGACAGGGAAGGACATTCAGTACTTC
D: -; size: -; V: TRBV2; J: TRBJ2-5; CDR3: CASSLGSQETQYF; DNA: TGTGCCAGCAGTCTCGGGTCCCAAGAGACCCAGTACTTC
D: TRBD1; size: -; V: TRBV7-3; J: TRBJ2-1; CDR3: CASSLTGQGAGYNEQFF; DNA: TGTGCCAGCAGCTTAACCGGACAGGGGGCAGGCTACAATGAGCAGTTCTTC